What follows is one TCR beta chain and its context. Libraries were prepared by immunoSEQ multiplex PCR; TCRdb keeps only in-frame clonotypes and omits some of them. In the table there are some 110,000 clones, about four fifths of which are singletons. The V segment lost 7 bases and the J segment 5 bases; nucleotides outside the gene matches: 3. The CDR3 totals 13 residues. Germline V CDR1 and CDR2: MDHEN, SYDVKM. The data are from a study of blood T cell repertoires in COVID-19. Overall study: Samples of COVID-19 (acute and convalescent) were obtained from the United States, Italy and Spain.

V usage is TRBV28 and J usage is TRBJ2-2, with 8 bases fitting TRBD1. The source material was peripheral blood. The receptor comes from an elderly woman with acute or convalescent COVID-19. CDR3 nucleotide sequence: TGTGCCAGCAATAACAGGGGGACCGGGGAGCTGTTTTTT. Translated, it gives CASNNRGTGELFF. Filled out from reference TRBV28 and TRBJ2-2, the complete variable domain reads DVKVTQSSRYLVKRTGEKVFLECVQDMDHENMFWYRQDPGLGLRLIYFSYDVKMKEKGDIPEGYSVSREKKERFSLILESASTNQTSMYLCASNNRGTGELFFGEGSRLTVL.